These 18 T cell receptor beta chains came from one sample sequenced in a study of cytomegalovirus exposure and HLA in healthy donors (dated 2017 in TCRdb). Library method: the immunoSEQ multiplex PCR assay. For the multiplex PCR, a mixture combining 60 forward primers for TCR Vbeta segments and 13 reverse primers for TCR Jbeta segments was used. The clones in this table, taken by TCRdb from immuneACCESS, are in-frame only. Not every clone is retained; where verified, under half of the shortfall comes from an unresolved V gene, and the cause of the rest is unknown. The sample table holds over 150,000 clones, of which 60% to 80% were seen once. The leading ten clones occupy roughly 2.8% of the sample. The sequencing sample was made of PBMCs. These receptors were taken from a woman in her 40s in good health and CMV-seropositive.

The V and J genes are TRBV11-3 and TRBJ2-1, with TRBD1 as a possible D gene (6 bases). Trimming removed 5 bases from V and 5 bases from J, with 16 bases in between. Germline lookup yields CDR1 SGHNT and CDR2 YENEEA. CDR3 length equals 15 residues. The DNA of the CDR3 is TGTGCCAGCAGCCCACGACAGGTTATGGACAATGAGCAGTTCTTC. Translating gives CASSPRQVMDNEQFF.

CDR3 sequence reads: CASSYRELPEAFF. Here the CDR3 DNA reads TGTGCCAGCAGTTACAGAGAACTCCCTGAAGCTTTCTTT. The rearrangement links TRBV6-6 to TRBJ1-1; no clear D gene. Germline-derived CDR1 and CDR2 are MNHNY and SVGAGI (reference sequence). The CDR3 extends over 13 amino acids. Between the trimmed V and J ends, which lost 2 bases and 6 bases, there was a span of 10 bases.

This chain joins TRBV5-6 and TRBJ1-2, with TRBD1 as a possible D gene (6 bases). Germline CDR1 is SGHDT and CDR2 is YYEEEE. This CDR3 region has 15 residues. Trimming left V 0 bases short and J 7 bases short, with 16 bases between. The CDR3 DNA follows: TGTGCCAGCAGCTTGGCCGGGCAGGGGACCGGTGGCTACACCTTC. Residues: CASSLAGQGTGGYTF.

The chain is built from TRBV2 and TRBJ1-1, with D perhaps TRBD1 (5 bases). The germline gives CDR1 SNHLY, CDR2 FYNNEI. V was pared by 4 bases and J by 1 base, with 10 bases between. The CDR3 is 14 amino acids. For the CDR3, the DNA is TGTGCCAGCAGTGTTAATCAGGGGAACACTGAAGCTTTCTTT. It codes for CASSVNQGNTEAFF. The full variable domain, completed using reference TRBV2 and TRBJ1-1, is EPEVTQTPSHQVTQMGQEVILRCVPISNHLYFYWYRQILGQKVEFLVSFYNNEISEKSEIFDDQFSVERPDGSNFTLKIRSTKLEDSAMYFCASSVNQGNTEAFFGQGTRLTVV.

The chain has TRBV7-2 and TRBJ2-7; 11 nucleotides line up with TRBD2. Trimming removed 5 bases from V and 4 bases from J; junction bases left unmatched: 4. Germline lookup yields CDR1 SGHTA and CDR2 FQGNSA. The CDR3 consists of 14 residues. The CDR3 region is CASSHGTSGYEQYF. The CDR3 DNA sequence: TGTGCCAGCAGCCACGGGACTAGCGGTTACGAGCAGTACTTC.

The rearrangement uses TRBV5-5 and TRBJ1-6; D unresolved. With 1 base removed from V and 6 bases from J, the gap between germline ends came to 11 bases. Germline V gives CDR1 SGHKS, CDR2 YYEKEE (reference sequence). The CDR3 length is 15 residues. DNA for the CDR3: TGTGCCAGCAGCTTGCTCTTGTGGCTTAATTCACCCCTCCACTTT. Protein product: CASSLLLWLNSPLHF.

The chain carries TRBV9 and TRBJ2-3, with 12 bases lining up with TRBD1. Per germline, CDR1 SGDLS and CDR2 YYNGEE. The CDR3 is 19 amino acids. The V gene end was trimmed by 4 bases and the J gene end by 4 bases; junction bases not matched to a gene: 16. The CDR3 sequence: CASSTKTWDRGPGPDTQYF. For the CDR3, the DNA is TGTGCCAGCAGCACGAAAACCTGGGACAGGGGGCCTGGTCCAGATACGCAGTATTTT.

This sequence joins TRBV7-9 and TRBJ1-4; 12 bases match TRBD1. V trimming: 5 bases; J trimming: 8 bases; junction bases outside the gene matches: 3. Germline loops: CDR1 SEHNR, CDR2 FQNEAQ (reference sequence). The CDR3 is 14 residues long. The CDR3 is CASSPGTGGEKLFF. CDR3 nucleotides: TGTGCCAGCAGCCCCGGGACAGGGGGCGAAAAACTGTTTTTT.

The chain is built from TRBV18 and TRBJ2-5; perhaps TRBD2 as D (5 bases). V lost 0 bases and J 1 base, leaving 6 bases between the germline ends. CDR1 and CDR2 from the germline V gene are KGHSH and LQKENI. The CDR3 loop spans 14 amino acids. The CDR3 region is CASSPPGSQETQYF. CDR3 coding DNA: TGTGCCAGCTCACCACCAGGGAGCCAAGAGACCCAGTACTTC.

V gene TRBV19 combines with J gene TRBJ1-3; 10 positions agree with TRBD1. V shed 7 bases, J shed 4 bases, and the junction held 16 bases outside the gene matches. The CDR3 totals 18 residues. Germline V gene lookup returns CDR1 LNHDA and CDR2 SQIVND (reference sequence). The CDR3 bases are TGTGCCAGTACCGCCTTGGGGGGAGGACAGGGGGTAGGAAACACCATATATTTT. This translates into CASTALGGGQGVGNTIYF.

The chain employs TRBV9 and TRBJ2-1, with D possibly TRBD1 on 6 matching bases. Germline-derived CDR1 and CDR2 are SGDLS and YYNGEE. The CDR3 has 15 amino acids. The V end was cut by 4 bases, the J end by 2 bases, with 13 bases between. DNA of the CDR3: TGTGCCAGCAGCCGATCAGGGGACACCTACAATGAGCAGTTCTTC. Residues: CASSRSGDTYNEQFF.

The genes are TRBV5-1 and TRBJ2-5; 8 bases agree with TRBD2. Per the germline V gene, CDR1 is SGHRS and CDR2 is YFSETQ. With V trimmed by 0 bases and J by 3 bases, 4 bases remained unmatched. The CDR3 covers 15 residues. Here the CDR3 DNA reads TGCGCCAGCAGCTTGGCCCCGGGACTAGAAGAGACCCAGTACTTC. Translating gives CASSLAPGLEETQYF. The full variable domain, with the rest looked up from reference TRBV5-1 and TRBJ2-5, is KAGVTQTPRYLIKTRGQQVTLSCSPISGHRSVSWYQQTPGQGLQFLFEYFSETQRNKGNFPGRFSGRQFSNSRSEMNVSTLELGDSALYLCASSLAPGLEETQYFGPGTRLLVL.

The genes are TRBV7-8 and TRBJ2-5; 7 nucleotides line up with TRBD1. The closer fit of TRBJ2-7 to the DNA end suggests the J call may be wrong. This CDR3 contains 15 residues. Looked up from germline, CDR1 is SGHVS and CDR2 is FQNEAQ. This CDR3 reads CASRGQVFGAYEQYF. The CDR3 region has the DNA TGTGCCAGCCGAGGACAGGTTTTTGGGGCCTACGAGCAGTACTTC.

The DNA of the CDR3 is TGTGCCAGCAGCCTCTGGACAGGGACGAACACCGGGGAGCTGTTTTTT. Residues: CASSLWTGTNTGELFF. This chain connects TRBV2 to TRBJ2-2, with 8 bases aligning to TRBD1. The CDR3 is 16 residues long. Germline V lookup: CDR1 SNHLY, CDR2 FYNNEI. Trimming took 6 bases from V and 0 from J; bases not matched to a gene: 6.

This chain uses TRBV5-6 with TRBJ1-2; a weak D match, TRBD1 (5 bases). V was clipped by 5 bases and J by 4 bases, with 15 bases between them. Per the germline V gene, CDR1 is SGHDT and CDR2 is YYEEEE. The CDR3 has 14 residues. The CDR3 spells CASRSATALYGYTF. The CDR3 DNA reads as TGTGCCAGCAGGTCTGCGACAGCCCTCTATGGCTACACCTTC.

The chain employs TRBV2 and TRBJ2-5, with D perhaps matching TRBD1 (6 bases). V was shortened by 5 bases and J by 5 bases, with 15 bases between the two germline ends. The CDR3 is 14 residues long. The V gene's germline CDR1 is SNHLY and CDR2 FYNNEI. The DNA of the CDR3 is TGTGCCAGCAGTCCCTCGCAGGGGCGGGAGACCCAGTACTTC. Translating gives CASSPSQGRETQYF.

V gene TRBV11-2 combines with J gene TRBJ1-2; 8 bases are a match to TRBD1. The germline CDR1 and CDR2 sequences are SGHAT and FQNNGV. V dropped 6 bases and J dropped 0; count of bases not matched to a gene: 12. This CDR3 spans 17 amino acids. CDR3 in amino acids: CASSPRDRRNTNYGYTF. The CDR3 DNA follows: TGTGCCAGCAGTCCCCGGGACAGGCGGAACACTAACTATGGCTACACCTTC.

The rearrangement links TRBV7-9 to TRBJ2-1; D is ambiguous. The V end lost 2 bases, the J end lost 5 bases, and 7 bases lay between the germline ends. The CDR3 runs 13 residues. Germline CDR1 and CDR2: SEHNR and FQNEAQ (reference sequence). In nucleotides, the CDR3 is TGTGCCAGCAGCTTAAACGCGGACAATGAGCAGTTCTTC. This encodes CASSLNADNEQFF.